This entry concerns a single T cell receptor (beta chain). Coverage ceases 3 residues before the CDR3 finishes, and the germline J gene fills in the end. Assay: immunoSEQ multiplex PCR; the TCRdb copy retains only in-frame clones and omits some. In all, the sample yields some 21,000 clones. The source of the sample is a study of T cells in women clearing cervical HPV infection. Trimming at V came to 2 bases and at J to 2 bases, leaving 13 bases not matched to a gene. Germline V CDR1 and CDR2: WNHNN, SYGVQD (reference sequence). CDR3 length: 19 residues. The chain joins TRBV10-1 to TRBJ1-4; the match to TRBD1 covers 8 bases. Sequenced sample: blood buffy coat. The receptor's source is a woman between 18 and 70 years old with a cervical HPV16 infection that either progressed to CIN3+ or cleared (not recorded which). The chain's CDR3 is CASSEMRQGLKMTNEKLFF. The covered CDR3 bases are TGCGCCAGCAGTGAGATGAGACAGGGGCTCAAGATGACTAATGAAAAA.